This T cell receptor beta chain was profiled in a study of blood T cell repertoires in COVID-19. The overall study: Sources were T cells, B-cell-depleted T cells, or PBMCs; the material itself was cDNA or gDNA.

Authors' methods: From reference gene primer amplification, estimates of nucleated cell counts were derived. This table comes from immunoSEQ multiplex PCR, and its TCRdb copy is limited to in-frame clones, with some not included. The DNA gave D and trimming, while V, J and clone size come from that table. The sample includes 250,000 or so clones, 75% to 95% seen only once; the top ten take approximately 2.7%. CDR3 size: 15 residues. Germline CDR1 and CDR2: SGHRS and YFSETQ. V was pared by 5 bases and J by 5 bases, with 12 bases of the junction left unmatched. Participants were aged roughly 18 to 90 years, lived in around 22 US areas, and enrolled virtually. Participants reported their clinical history, and cohort assignment relied on those reports.

The chain carries TRBV5-1 and TRBJ2-5; 7 nucleotides agree with TRBD1. Sample: PBMCs or T cells enriched from blood (not recorded which). This TCR derives from a man aged 40-49 years who had been exposed to COVID-19. CDR3 in amino acids: CASRIQGSGEETQYF. The DNA of the CDR3 is TGCGCCAGCAGGATACAGGGGAGTGGAGAGGAGACCCAGTACTTC.